This record looks at one TCR beta chain sequence and its context. Germline lookup yields CDR1 SGHRS and CDR2 YFSETQ. Between the trimmed V and J ends, which lost 0 bases and 2 bases, there was a span of 12 bases. The CDR3 contains 15 residues. Per the study methods: Nucleated cell counts were estimated from reference gene primer amplification. Assay: immunoSEQ multiplex PCR; the TCRdb copy retains only in-frame clones and omits some. V and J calls and clone size are those listed in that table; D and trimming were worked out from the DNA. The table shows 200,000 to 250,000 clones, with roughly nine tenths occurring only once. The data were obtained in a study of blood T cell repertoires in COVID-19. The overall study: Sites across the United States, Italy and Spain contributed samples from acute and convalescent COVID-19. Sample material is recorded as cDNA or gDNA derived from T cells, B-cell-depleted T cells, or PBMCs.

The chain has TRBV5-1 and TRBJ2-7; D unresolved. Sequences were obtained from peripheral blood. The receptor comes from a man aged 55 to 70 who had recovered from COVID-19. CDR3 protein: CASSLGVSHTYEQYF. The CDR3 DNA follows: TGCGCCAGCAGCTTGGGGGTTAGCCATACCTACGAGCAGTACTTC.